The TCR beta chain described here comes from a study of OX40 agonist ivuxolimab in advanced cancers. As for the study more broadly: Ivuxolimab, which targeted the costimulatory receptor OX40 (CD134), was an agonistic, fully human IgG2 monoclonal antibody. The paper reports the monotherapy dose-escalation portion (N = 52 patients) of the phase I ivuxolimab trial. Intravenous ivuxolimab was administered to patients every 2 weeks at six dose levels: 0.01, 0.1, 0.3, 1.5, 3 and 10 mg/kg. Of the approximately 53 patients in dose escalation, some 19 had hepatocellular carcinoma, some 15 had melanoma, 9 had renal cell carcinoma and 9 had head and neck cancer. Peripheral TCRbeta sequencing was intended to test whether TCR sequence diversity was altered and clonal T-cell expansion was caused by ivuxolimab. Patients were allowed to have had prior anti-PD-1, anti-PD-L1 or anti-CTLA-4 therapy, and about 40% of the dose-escalation patients had been treated with checkpoint inhibitors. Partial responses occurred in three dose-escalation patients, of whom one had hepatocellular carcinoma and two had cutaneous melanoma. A male proportion of around 80% and a mean age of roughly 55 years, ranging from 23 to 79, were recorded for the dose-escalation cohort.

The study at large found these results: In partial responders in the 0.1-3.0 mg/kg groups, normalized peripheral clonal expansion was found to be among the lowest, especially among CD8+ T cells. On average, CD8+ T cells showed more expanded clones than CD4+ T cells after ivuxolimab. Low levels of normalized T-cell clonal expansion were also seen in some patients who did not respond. At doses from 0.1 to 3.0 mg/kg, clonal expansion was seen in both CD4+ and CD8+ blood T cells between baseline and week 6. The antigen specificity of the peripheral T cells that underwent clonal expansion was not determined.

Genomic DNA was extracted from sorted cells for sequencing of the TCRbeta CDR3 region. TCRbeta CDR3 regions were sequenced using the immunoSEQ Assay. In TCRdb, the immuneACCESS table is reduced to in-frame sequences with V and J assigned. These tables do not hold every clone; where another copy was compared, an unresolved V gene accounts for under half, and the others remain unexplained. Here the sample has about 48,000 clones; roughly 80% occur a single time. The ten largest clones represent roughly 1.1% of the sample. Details on this clone: Its binding antigen is unknown. It has no much larger one-base neighbor in the sample; base qualities were not kept.

Patients with autoimmune disease history or receiving systemic immunosuppression were excluded from the trial. Peripheral blood for TCR sequencing was collected from all dose cohorts at baseline, on cycle 4 day 1, and on cycle 7 day 1. The samples were drawn from a first-in-human, open-label, multicenter phase I dose-escalation trial of ivuxolimab. Adults with locally advanced or metastatic melanoma, renal cell carcinoma, hepatocellular carcinoma or head and neck squamous cell carcinoma were enrolled in the trial. Before TCR sequencing, CD4+ T cells and CD8+ T cells from peripheral blood were sorted into separate populations. CDR1 and CDR2 are drawn from the germline V gene (reference sequence): MNHEY, SMNVEV. From the cysteine through the phenylalanine, the CDR3 covers 15 amino acids. Left in the record is the CDR3 DNA by itself, 45 bases read in frame from the first base. Trimming at the junction amounts to 2 bases on V and 0 bases on J, and the germline ends lie 7 bases apart.

The sequence was collected from an adult with an advanced solid tumor such as melanoma, head and neck, liver or kidney cancer. Sequenced here: CD4+ or CD8+ T cells sorted from blood, sampled in a trial of the OX40 agonist ivuxolimab. The chain joins TRBV27 to TRBJ1-4; the D segment cannot be called with confidence. The DNA sequence follows: TGTGCCAGCAGTTTAATCCGAGCAACTAATGAAAAACTGTTTTTT. Translated, this gives CASSLIRATNEKLFF.